This T cell receptor beta chain was found in a study of blood T cell repertoires in COVID-19. The wider study: Sites across the United States, Italy and Spain contributed samples from acute and convalescent COVID-19. The cDNA or gDNA used as material had been derived from T cells, B-cell-depleted T cells, or PBMCs.

Original processing notes: It was from reference gene primer amplification that nucleated cell counts were estimated. Repertoires were generated with immunoSEQ multiplex PCR, while TCRdb's copy carries only in-frame clones and drops some. The DNA was the basis for D and trimming; V, J and clone size are from that table. The sample holds about 98,000 clones, over 70% seen once. Trimming left V 4 bases short and J 7 bases short, with 14 bases between. The CDR3 loop spans 14 amino acids. Per germline, CDR1 SGHRS and CDR2 YFSETQ. The sample consisted of peripheral blood. The receptor was derived from a woman of 80 years or more with acute or convalescent COVID-19. The chain combines TRBV5-1 with TRBJ2-2; D perhaps matches TRBD1 (6 bases). CDR3 nucleotides: TGCGCCAGCAGCCCGCGAGAGGGGGACGGGGAGCTGTTTTTT. Amino acid sequence: CASSPREGDGELFF.